One and the same sample provided the 15 T cell receptor beta chains below, sequenced in a study of blood T cells in healthy people across ages. Sample-barcoded 5' priming and a J-beta primer mix drove a second PCR of about 7 to 11 cycles. MiXCR, applied by TCRdb to the 5' RACE reads, yields one record per CDR3 protein. The sample gives under 2,000,000 distinct CDR3 sequences, just under 50% of which show up once; 2.1% is in the top ten. The sequenced sample was blood. These TCRs come from a woman aged 40 to 49 in good health.

The chain joins TRBV7-2 to TRBJ2-5, with 9 bases fitting TRBD2. This CDR3 contains 17 residues. Germline V gives CDR1 SGHTA, CDR2 FQGNSA. V gave up 2 bases and J gave up 3 bases; unmatched junction bases: 10. DNA for the CDR3: TGTGCCAGCAGCTTATTGGAGAGCGGGGGGTACGAAGAGACCCAGTACTTC. Translated, it gives CASSLLESGGYEETQYF.

The V call is TRBV9, the J call TRBJ2-1; 9 bases agree with TRBD2. Losses at the gene ends were 10 bases for V and 6 bases for J; bases not matched to a gene: 11. Germline loops: CDR1 SGDLS, CDR2 YYNGEE. This CDR3 comprises 14 residues. CDR3 amino acids: CAPRGGGAFNEQFF. DNA for the CDR3: TGTGCCCCCCGCGGCGGGGGGGCCTTCAATGAGCAGTTCTTC.

This sequence joins TRBV6-5 and TRBJ2-1; TRBD2 might be the D (7 bases). V was pared by 8 bases and J by 7 bases, with 12 bases between. Looked up from germline, CDR1 is MNHEY and CDR2 is SVGAGI. This CDR3 is 12 amino acids long. CDR3 sequence: CASGGAGNEQFF. CDR3 sequence (DNA): TGTGCCAGCGGGGGGGCGGGAAATGAGCAGTTCTTC.

This chain links TRBV7-2 with TRBJ2-2; 7 bases align to TRBD2. The CDR3 is 17 amino acids. Germline V gene sequence: CDR1 SGHTA, CDR2 FQGNSA. The J segment lost 1 base and the V segment lost 5 bases, leaving 10 bases of the junction unmatched. DNA for the CDR3: TGTGCCAGCAGCCCTAACTGGGTAGCGGGGAACACCGGGGAGCTGTTTTTT. As protein: CASSPNWVAGNTGELFF.

This clonotype was counted only a few times. The chain carries TRBV7-2 and TRBJ2-3; 13 nucleotides agree with TRBD2. The CDR3 loop spans 18 amino acids. Germline V CDR1 and CDR2: SGHTA, FQGNSA. Trimming cost V 6 bases and J 0 bases; bases outside gene matches: 9. CDR3 sequence reads: CASSSGLAGETSTDTQYF. The DNA of the CDR3 is TGTGCCAGCAGTTCCGGACTAGCGGGGGAGACTAGCACAGATACGCAGTATTTT. Variable domain in full (rest from reference TRBV7-2 and TRBJ2-3): GAGVSQSPSNKVTEKGKDVELRCDPISGHTALYWYRQSLGQGLEFLIYFQGNSAPDKSGLPSDRFSAERTGGSVSTLTIQRTQQEDSAVYLCASSSGLAGETSTDTQYFGPGTRLTVL.

The chain recombines TRBV11-3 with TRBJ2-1, with D unclear. The CDR3 totals 13 residues. The ends were cut back, 5 bases at V and 8 bases at J, with 13 bases in the middle. Germline lookup yields CDR1 SGHNT and CDR2 YENEEA. The DNA for the CDR3 is TGTGCCAGCAGCCGTTCACAACGGGATGAGCAGTTCTTC. Translated: CASSRSQRDEQFF.

The chain links TRBV20-1 to TRBJ2-1; tentatively, D is TRBD2 (6 bases). The CDR3 totals 14 residues. Trimming cost V 1 base and J 1 base, with 8 bases left between them. Germline V gives CDR1 DFQATT, CDR2 SNEGSKA (reference sequence). The CDR3 protein is CSARGRGSYNEQFF. CDR3 coding DNA: TGCAGTGCTAGAGGGCGGGGTTCCTACAATGAGCAGTTCTTC.

This clonotype has a count of ten or more. CDR3 region: CASESGTAKNIQYF. Written as DNA, the CDR3 is TGTGCCAGCGAATCCGGGACAGCCAAAAACATTCAGTACTTC. This chain connects TRBV7-9 to TRBJ2-4, with D perhaps given as TRBD1 or TRBD2 (5 bases each). Germline CDR1 is SEHNR and CDR2 is FQNEAQ (reference sequence). This CDR3 has 14 residues. V lost 8 bases and J 0 bases, leaving 11 bases between the germline ends. Looking up the rest from reference TRBV7-9 and TRBJ2-4 gives the full variable domain: DTGVSQNPRHKITKRGQNVTFRCDPISEHNRLYWYRQTLGQGPEFLTYFQNEAQLEKSRLLSDRFSAERPKGSFSTLEIQRTEQGDSAMYLCASESGTAKNIQYFGAGTRLSVL.

V usage is TRBV28 and J usage is TRBJ2-4, with D unclear. Gene TRBJ2-7 matches the end of the DNA better, so the J call may be wrong. The CDR3 loop spans 13 amino acids. Germline loops: CDR1 MDHEN, CDR2 SYDVKM. The DNA of the CDR3 is TGTGCCAGCAGTGTACCGAGGTCGTACGAGCAGTACTTC. As protein: CASSVPRSYEQYF.

A few counts support this clonotype. This rearrangement joins TRBV20-1 to TRBJ1-2; D is ambiguous. The V and J ends lost 1 base and 8 bases respectively, with 8 bases between them. CDR1 and CDR2 (germline): DFQATT, SNEGSKA (reference sequence). The CDR3 consists of 11 residues. The CDR3: CSARVNRGYTF. DNA of the CDR3: TGCAGTGCTAGAGTGAACAGAGGCTACACCTTC.

V usage is TRBV6-1 and J usage is TRBJ2-5; TRBD1 matches at 11 bases. Looked up from germline, CDR1 is MNHNS and CDR2 is SASEGT. V shed 6 bases, J shed 7 bases, and the junction held 4 bases outside the gene matches. There are 13 residues in the CDR3. CDR3 sequence (DNA): TGTGCCAGCAGGGACAGGGGGCCCATGACCCAGTACTTC. Translated, it gives CASRDRGPMTQYF.

The chain couples TRBV6-5 to TRBJ1-2; D gene ambiguous. Between the trimmed V and J ends, which lost 4 bases and 5 bases, there was a span of 11 bases. The germline gives CDR1 MNHEY, CDR2 SVGAGI. CDR3 length equals 13 residues. CDR3 DNA: TGTGCCAGCAGTTTGAGACCTTTTTATGGCTACACCTTC. This gives the protein CASSLRPFYGYTF.

The chain combines TRBV27 with TRBJ1-2; D gene unclear. The length of the CDR3 is 13 residues. V dropped 5 bases and J dropped 2 bases, with 9 bases sitting between them. The germline V gene has CDR1 MNHEY and CDR2 SMNVEV (reference sequence). CDR3 in amino acids: CASSDDGNYGYTF. The CDR3, as DNA: TGTGCCAGCAGTGACGACGGCAACTATGGCTACACCTTC.

The J gene is TRBJ2-7, the V gene TRBV5-1; D possibly uses TRBD1 or TRBD2 (6 bases each). The J call may be faulty, since TRBJ2-5 better matches the DNA end. Per germline, CDR1 SGHRS and CDR2 YFSETQ. The length of the CDR3 is 15 residues. The CDR3 nucleotides read TGCGCCAGCAGCTTTGTGCCGGGGGCGGAAGAGACCCAGTACTTC. The encoded protein is CASSFVPGAEETQYF.

The CDR3 nucleotides are TGTGCCAGCAGGAGCGACGGATTCTATGGCTACACCTTC. This gives the protein CASRSDGFYGYTF. The chain joins TRBV6-2 or TRBV6-3 to TRBJ1-2; no reliable D call. The germline CDR1 and CDR2 sequences are MNHEY and SVGEGT. The CDR3 totals 13 residues. V lost 6 bases, J lost 4 bases, and 12 bases lay in between.